The 2 T cell receptor beta chains below come from one sample, sequenced in a study of stem cell transplantation in POMP-related autoinflammatory disease. Clones were sequenced by immunoSEQ multiplex PCR, and TCRdb holds only the in-frame ones, with some missing. The table has fewer than 30,000 clones, around four fifths seen once. The sample here was CD4+ T cells from PBMCs, taken before stem cell transplantation. All receptors come from a human donor with POMP-related autoinflammation and immune dysregulation (PRAID).

The chain carries TRBV6-1 and TRBJ1-4; D remains unclear. Germline V gives CDR1 MNHNS, CDR2 SASEGT. V gave up 3 bases and J gave up 0 bases, with 8 bases separating them. The CDR3 runs 15 residues. The CDR3 sequence: CASSDLSATNEKLFF. The CDR3 nucleotides read TGTGCCAGCAGTGACCTCTCTGCAACTAATGAAAAACTGTTTTTT.

The rearrangement links TRBV28 to TRBJ2-1; D possibly matches TRBD1 or TRBD2 (5 bases each). Germline V gene data show CDR1 as MDHEN and CDR2 as SYDVKM. The V end lost 4 bases, the J end lost 6 bases, and 13 bases lay between the germline ends. This CDR3 has 14 residues. CDR3 nucleotides: TGTGCCAGCAGTTCCGGGGCCCTCCTCAATGAGCAGTTCTTC. It translates to CASSSGALLNEQFF.